Many counts were recorded for the clone carrying this T cell receptor beta chain. TCRdb reanalysed the RACE reads using MiXCR and keeps one entry per CDR3 protein. The sample has around 33,000 distinct CDR3 sequences, 9.5% to 15% seen once. The data originate from a study of human T cells and chemical hapten exposure. Described time point: pre-sensitization, week 0. Described treatment: therapeutic diphenylcyclopropenone sensitization with weekly scalp DPC. Whole blood, unfractionated, served as the material for total RNA extraction. Germline values: CDR1 LNHDA, CDR2 SQIVND (reference sequence). This CDR3 comprises 14 residues. Trimming took 5 bases from V and 5 from J; bases not matched to a gene: 7.

The chain uses TRBV19 and TRBJ2-3; 7 bases are a match to TRBD1. The sequences come from whole blood, collected in connection with sensitization to the hapten diphenylcyclopropenone (DPC). This TCR derives from a woman in her 40s with alopecia areata. Some clones in this sample may be carry-over from other donors' samples. CDR3 in DNA: TGTGCCAGTAGTTCAGGGGGAATCGGAGATACGCAGTATTTT. Protein: CASSSGGIGDTQYF.